The following is a T cell receptor (beta chain) sequence with its context. Many counts were recorded for this clonotype. The antigen this receptor binds is unknown. Within one base of it there is no much larger clone, and no base qualities were kept. These data come from a study of identical twins (dated by TCRdb to 2016 to 2017). Regarding the study in general: The study deep-sequenced TCR alpha and beta repertoires from monozygotic twins, unrelated adults of various ages and cord blood to test whether fetal clonotypes persist. To rule out contamination, the twin experiments were replicated at different times with different library preparation protocols.

The investigation overall reported the following: Because the same donors could not be followed over many years, the conclusions relied on cross-sectional statistical analysis. Compared with coincidental sharing between unrelated individuals, an excess of low generation-probability sequences was observed among out-of-frame TCR alpha sequences shared between twins. Fewer insertions were carried by abundant cord blood beta clonotypes, a similar but weaker trend appeared in young adult naive repertoires, and no such trend appeared in memory repertoires. In monozygotic twins, recombination models systematically underestimated out-of-frame TCR alpha sharing, but the models matched the sharing seen between unrelated individuals. Invariant T cells such as MAIT and iNKT could partly confound zero-insertion analyses, although diverse VJ usage argued against such confounding for most clonotypes. The excess sharing between twins in beta out-of-frame sequences was weaker because fewer shared sequences reduced the signal-to-noise ratio.

All donors were healthy Caucasians. The twin cohort consisted of three pairs of female monozygotic twins, all aged roughly 18 to 29 years. RNA for TCR libraries was isolated from peripheral blood mononuclear cells. Library preparation was by 5' RACE. Sequencing instrument: Illumina HiSeq 2000. Template switching added a universal primer binding site, and the final cDNA carried a unique molecular identifier that allowed TCR cDNA molecules to be counted accurately. Specific primers in the conserved constant-segment region were used to synthesize first-strand cDNA for TCR alpha and beta chains. To control for contamination, each cDNA library was double barcoded with a SMART-Mk sample barcode plus Illumina barcodes. TruSeq adapter sequences, together with Illumina sample barcodes, were added in two successive PCR steps. TCR alpha and beta cDNA libraries were sequenced on the Illumina HiSeq platform with custom primers. As for the authors' bioinformatics: Raw reads were processed with MiGEC to extract unique molecular identifiers, and MiXCR was used to determine CDR3 positions. Recombination models were inferred per individual with the repgenHMM and IGoR tools using an EM algorithm. The analysis of shared clonotypes was done with the tcR package in R, with sharing normalized by the product of cloneset sizes. To study raw recombination free of thymic and clonal selection effects, out-of-frame nonproductive sequences were analyzed. TCRdb reran the public reads through fastp at Q25 and MiXCR, keeping productive beta chains. Rows matching on CDR3 protein sequence are summarized as one entry with the most common DNA and genes. TCRdb assigned the V and J calls; the authors' analysis was not used. The sample includes approximately 630,000 distinct CDR3 sequences, with roughly 7.2% observed a single time. Clones ranked in the top ten supply 1.6% of the sample.

These data also formed part of another study, on yellow fever vaccine responses in identical twins. Reported in the second study: The authors reported that the T cell response to vaccination in identical twins appeared partly convergent and partly personalized. In identical twins, the study followed T cell clones that responded to the vaccine with precision.

What was sequenced was PBMCs. The sequence was collected from a woman in her late teens or twenties in good health.

CDR3 sequence: CASSLALTGAYEQYF. The DNA sequence reads TGTGCCAGCAGTTTAGCCTTAACAGGGGCCTACGAGCAGTACTTC. Recombination connected TRBV12-3 or TRBV12-4 to TRBJ2-7, with 7 bases in between that match TRBD1. Reading from cysteine to phenylalanine, the CDR3 counts 15 amino acids. The DNA shown is the 45-base CDR3, in frame from base 1. The germline V end is reduced by 0 bases and the J end by 2 bases; junction bases left unmatched: 4.